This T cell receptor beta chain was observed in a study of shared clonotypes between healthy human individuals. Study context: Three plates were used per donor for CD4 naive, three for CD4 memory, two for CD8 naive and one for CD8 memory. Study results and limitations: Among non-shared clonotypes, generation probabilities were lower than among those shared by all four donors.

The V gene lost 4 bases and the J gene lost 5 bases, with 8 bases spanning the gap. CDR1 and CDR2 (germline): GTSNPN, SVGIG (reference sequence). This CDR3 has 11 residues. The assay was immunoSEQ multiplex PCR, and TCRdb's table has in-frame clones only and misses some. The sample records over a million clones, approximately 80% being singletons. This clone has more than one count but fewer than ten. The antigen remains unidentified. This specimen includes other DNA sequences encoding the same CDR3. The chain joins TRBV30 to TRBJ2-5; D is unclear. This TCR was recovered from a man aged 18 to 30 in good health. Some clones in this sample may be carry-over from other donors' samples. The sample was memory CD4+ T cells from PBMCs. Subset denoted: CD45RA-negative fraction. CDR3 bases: TGTGCCTGGACTGGCGGCGAGACCCAGTACTTC. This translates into CAWTGGETQYF.